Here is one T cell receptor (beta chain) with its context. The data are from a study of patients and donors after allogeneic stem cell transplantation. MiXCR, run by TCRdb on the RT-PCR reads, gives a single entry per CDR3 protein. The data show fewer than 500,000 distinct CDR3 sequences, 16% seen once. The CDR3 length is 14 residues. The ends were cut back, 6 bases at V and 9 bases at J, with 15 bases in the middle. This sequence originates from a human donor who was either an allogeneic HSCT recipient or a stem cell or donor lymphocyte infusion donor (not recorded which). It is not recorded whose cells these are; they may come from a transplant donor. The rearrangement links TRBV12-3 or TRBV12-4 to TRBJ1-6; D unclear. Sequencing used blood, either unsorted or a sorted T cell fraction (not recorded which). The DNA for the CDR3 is TGTGCCAGCAGATCCCTCGTATCGGGTTCACCCCTCCACTTT. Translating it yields CASRSLVSGSPLHF.